This TCR beta chain was recorded in a study of blood T cell repertoires in COVID-19. Turning to the study itself: Italy, Spain and the United States were the sources of the convalescent and acute COVID-19 samples. Sources were T cells, B-cell-depleted T cells, or PBMCs; the material itself was cDNA or gDNA.

This clone was detected only once. This CDR3 is 16 amino acids long. CDR1 is SGHNT and CDR2 is YENEEA in the germline V gene. The V and J ends lost 4 bases and 5 bases, in that order; junction bases with no gene match: 10. Profiling relied on immunoSEQ multiplex PCR, and the TCRdb table lists in-frame clones only, not all of them. Here the sample spans 80,000 or so clones, roughly nine tenths being singletons. The clonotype comes from a man between 50 and 59 years old with acute or convalescent COVID-19. Sequenced input: peripheral blood. This chain connects TRBV11-3 to TRBJ1-5; 8 bases fit TRBD1. CDR3 amino acids: CASSSGQVLGDQPQHF. Written as DNA, the CDR3 is TGTGCCAGCAGCTCGGGACAGGTCCTAGGGGATCAGCCCCAGCATTTT. Variable domain in full (rest from reference TRBV11-3 and TRBJ1-5): EAGVVQSPRYKIIEKKQPVAFWCNPISGHNTLYWYLQNLGQGPELLIRYENEEAVDDSQLPKDRFSAERLKGVDSTLKIQPAELGDSAVYLCASSSGQVLGDQPQHFGDGTRLSIL.